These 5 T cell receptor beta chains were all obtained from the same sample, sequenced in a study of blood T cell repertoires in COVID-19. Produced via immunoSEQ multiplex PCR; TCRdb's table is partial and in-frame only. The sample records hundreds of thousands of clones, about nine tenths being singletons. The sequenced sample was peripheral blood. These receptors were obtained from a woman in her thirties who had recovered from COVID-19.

The CDR3 reads CASSPGLDYEQYF. CDR3 DNA: TGTGCCAGCAGTCCGGGACTAGACTACGAGCAGTACTTC. The J gene is TRBJ2-7, the V gene TRBV12-3 or TRBV12-4; 8 bases align to TRBD2. The CDR3 is made up of 13 amino acids. J lost 3 bases, V lost 5 bases, and 3 bases had no gene match.

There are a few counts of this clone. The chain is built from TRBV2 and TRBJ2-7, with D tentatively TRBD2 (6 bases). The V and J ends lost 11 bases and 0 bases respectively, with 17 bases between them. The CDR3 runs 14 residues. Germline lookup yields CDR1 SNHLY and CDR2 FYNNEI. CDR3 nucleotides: TGTGCCGGCGGGTCCCGGGGGAGCTCCTACGAGCAGTACTTC. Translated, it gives CAGGSRGSSYEQYF.

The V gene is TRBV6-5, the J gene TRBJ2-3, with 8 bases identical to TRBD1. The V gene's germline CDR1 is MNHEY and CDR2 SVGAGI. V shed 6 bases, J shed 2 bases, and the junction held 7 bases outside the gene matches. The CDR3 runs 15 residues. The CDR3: CASRDQGALTDTQYF. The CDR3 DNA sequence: TGTGCCAGCAGGGACCAGGGGGCCCTCACAGATACGCAGTATTTT.

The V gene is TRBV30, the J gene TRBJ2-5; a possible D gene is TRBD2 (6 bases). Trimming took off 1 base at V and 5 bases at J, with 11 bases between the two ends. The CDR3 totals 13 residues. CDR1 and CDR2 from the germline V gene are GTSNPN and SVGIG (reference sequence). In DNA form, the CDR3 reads TGTGCCTGGAGTGCTGGAGGGCACGAGACCCAGTACTTC. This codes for CAWSAGGHETQYF. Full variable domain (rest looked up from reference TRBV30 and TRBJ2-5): SQTIHQWPATLVQPVGSPLSLECTVEGTSNPNLYWYRQAAGRGLQLLFYSVGIGQISSEVPQNLSASRPQDRQFILSSKKLLLSDSGFYLCAWSAGGHETQYFGPGTRLLVL.

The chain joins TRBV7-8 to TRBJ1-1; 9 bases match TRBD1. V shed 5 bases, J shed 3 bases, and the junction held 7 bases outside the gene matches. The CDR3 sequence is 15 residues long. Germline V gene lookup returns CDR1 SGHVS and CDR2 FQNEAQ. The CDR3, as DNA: TGTGCCAGCAGCCGACAGACAGGGGGGGACACTGAAGCTTTCTTT. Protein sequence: CASSRQTGGDTEAFF.